The sequence of this T cell receptor beta chain was determined in a study of cytomegalovirus exposure and HLA in healthy donors. A multiplex PCR was run with 60 Vbeta primers and 13 Jbeta primers. Per the study methods: Roughly 9.9 million shared chains were among the approximately 76 million unique TCR beta chains that a later analysis counted. Clones were read by immunoSEQ multiplex PCR, and TCRdb kept only the in-frame ones, dropping some. V, J and clone size derive from that table, while D and trimming were established from the DNA sequence. Of some 150,000 clones listed, about 80% are singletons. This clone was recorded once. Its antigen is unknown. Study-wide results and caveats: A link between a missense DCLRE1C variant and TCR beta V- and J-gene trimming emerged from a later analysis. Rare TCR sequences predominated, though certain public TCRs were found in many donors. High sensitivity and specificity were reportedly achieved when the classifier diagnosed cytomegalovirus status.

Trimming shortened V by 3 bases and J by 5 bases, and 20 bases separated the two germline ends. CDR3 length: 16 residues. The V gene's germline CDR1 is KGHSH and CDR2 LQKENI. The sequence was obtained from a man aged 18 to 35 in good health and CMV-seropositive. The specimen sequenced was PBMCs. V gene TRBV18 combines with J gene TRBJ2-7; D ambiguous. The CDR3 is CASSPQLDPGFHEQYF. The CDR3 region has the DNA TGTGCCAGCTCACCGCAATTAGATCCAGGATTCCACGAGCAGTACTTC.